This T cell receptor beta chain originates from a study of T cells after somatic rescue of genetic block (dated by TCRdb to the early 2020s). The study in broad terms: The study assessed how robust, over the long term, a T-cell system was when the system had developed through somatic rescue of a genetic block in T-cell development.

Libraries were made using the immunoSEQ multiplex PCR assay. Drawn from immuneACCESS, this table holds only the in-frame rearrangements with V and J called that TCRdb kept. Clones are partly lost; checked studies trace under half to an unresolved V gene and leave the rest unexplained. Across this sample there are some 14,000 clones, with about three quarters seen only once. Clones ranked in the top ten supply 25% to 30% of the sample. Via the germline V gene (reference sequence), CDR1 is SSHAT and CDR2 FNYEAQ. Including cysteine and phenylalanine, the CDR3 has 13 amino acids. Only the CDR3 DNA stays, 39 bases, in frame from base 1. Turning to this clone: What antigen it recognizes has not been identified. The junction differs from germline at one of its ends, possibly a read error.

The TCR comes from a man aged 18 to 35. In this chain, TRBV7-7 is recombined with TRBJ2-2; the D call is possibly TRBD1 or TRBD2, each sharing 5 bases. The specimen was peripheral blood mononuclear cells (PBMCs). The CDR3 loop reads CASSAQGVGELFF. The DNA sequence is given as TGTGCTAGCAGCGCCCAGGGAGTCGGGGAGCTGTTTTTT.